The 27 T cell receptor beta chains in this list originate from one sample, sequenced in a study of Ad26.COV2.S vaccination and SARS-CoV-2 variants. Profiled with immunoSEQ multiplex PCR; TCRdb holds only in-frame clones, not every one. Counted here are about 350,000 clones, approximately 90% occurring once; the ten biggest clones make up around 5.3%. Noted treatment: about 20 received Ad26.COV2.S at low or high dose, single or two shots; about five received placebo; per-sample allocation not given. The study sampled participants on day 63 after the first vaccine or placebo injection. The specimen was peripheral blood, collected in a trial of Ad26.COV2.S vaccine versus placebo. The receptors stem from a person between 18 and 65 years old who received the Ad26.COV2.S COVID-19 vaccine or a placebo.

CDR3 nucleotides: TGTGCCAGCAGCGTAGGTACAGGACTAACCTACGAGCAGTACTTC. Translated, it gives CASSVGTGLTYEQYF. V gene TRBV9 combines with J gene TRBJ2-7; D is perhaps TRBD2 (6 bases). Trimming shortened V by 0 bases and J by 2 bases, and 12 bases separated the two germline ends. The CDR3 covers 15 residues. Germline V gene lookup returns CDR1 SGDLS and CDR2 YYNGEE.

The DNA for the CDR3 is TGCGCCAGCAGCTTCGGGGGGAACACTGAAGCTTTCTTT. Protein product: CASSFGGNTEAFF. The rearrangement links TRBV5-1 to TRBJ1-1; D might be TRBD1 (5 bases). The CDR3 has 13 amino acids. Germline CDR1 is SGHRS and CDR2 is YFSETQ. V shed 2 bases and J shed 1 base, with 6 bases lying between them.

The genes are TRBV13 and TRBJ2-3; a weak D match, TRBD1 (5 bases). Germline CDR1 is PRHDT and CDR2 is FYEKMQ (reference sequence). V was shortened by 2 bases and J by 3 bases, with 12 bases between the two germline ends. This CDR3 contains 15 residues. Here the CDR3 reads CASSLQGRETDTQYF. The DNA for the CDR3 is TGTGCCAGCAGCTTACAGGGCAGAGAAACAGATACGCAGTATTTT.

The chain combines TRBV18 with TRBJ2-7; D unclear. Trimming took 5 bases from V and 0 from J, leaving 14 bases between them. The CDR3 is 15 residues long. Germline V gene lookup returns CDR1 KGHSH and CDR2 LQKENI. The CDR3 region is CASSAGLLYSYEQYF. In nucleotides, the CDR3 is TGTGCCAGCTCAGCCGGGCTTCTGTACTCCTACGAGCAGTACTTC.

The chain links TRBV6-5 to TRBJ2-7; TRBD1 matches 9 bases. The CDR3 has 14 amino acids. Germline CDR1 reads MNHEY; CDR2 reads SVGAGI. V was clipped by 2 bases and J by 7 bases; unmatched bases: 6. DNA for the CDR3: TGTGCCAGCAGTTACAATGACGGGACAGGGGAGCAGTACTTC. Encoded protein: CASSYNDGTGEQYF.

The CDR3 region has the DNA TGCGCCAGCAGCTTGGTAGGCGGGGTACGGTACGAGCAGTACTTC. The encoded protein is CASSLVGGVRYEQYF. The chain links TRBV5-1 to TRBJ2-7; tentatively, D is TRBD2 (6 bases). The germline V gene has CDR1 SGHRS and CDR2 YFSETQ. Trimming removed 0 bases from V and 4 bases from J, with 14 bases in between. This CDR3 is 15 amino acids long.

This chain joins TRBV7-9 and TRBJ1-5, with D uncertain. Germline lookup yields CDR1 SEHNR and CDR2 FQNEAQ (reference sequence). Trimming shortened V by 1 base and J by 3 bases, and 7 bases separated the two germline ends. There are 14 residues in the CDR3. Written as DNA, the CDR3 is TGTGCCAGCAGCTTAGACGGGTTCAATCAGCCCCAGCATTTT. It encodes CASSLDGFNQPQHF.

This clone turned up a few times. This sequence joins TRBV4-2 and TRBJ1-1; perhaps TRBD1 as D (5 bases). The length of the CDR3 is 16 residues. Per the germline V gene, CDR1 is LGHNA and CDR2 is YNFKEQ. V shed 0 bases and J shed 7 bases, with 18 bases lying between them. The CDR3 here is CASSQDLAGTGSEAFF. DNA of the CDR3: TGTGCCAGCAGCCAAGATCTTGCGGGGACGGGAAGTGAAGCTTTCTTT.

The CDR3 sequence: CASSSPWGRAGTDTQYF. DNA for the CDR3: TGTGCCAGCAGCTCCCCCTGGGGGAGGGCGGGCACAGATACGCAGTATTTT. The J gene is TRBJ2-3, the V gene TRBV7-8, with 7 positions matching TRBD2. After removal of 4 bases from V and 1 base from J, the junction contained 11 bases not matched to a gene. The CDR3 has 17 amino acids. Germline values: CDR1 SGHVS, CDR2 FQNEAQ.

The CDR3 sequence: CASSQGTSYEQYF. In DNA, the CDR3 is TGCGCCAGCAGCCAAGGGACTTCCTACGAGCAGTACTTC. The gene calls are TRBV4-1 and TRBJ2-7; maybe TRBD2 (5 bases). Germline V gene sequence: CDR1 MGHRA, CDR2 YSYEKL. With 1 base removed from V and 1 base from J, the gap between germline ends came to 5 bases. The CDR3 extends over 13 amino acids.

The chain employs TRBV19 and TRBJ1-5; a weak D match, TRBD1 (5 bases). Germline V gene lookup returns CDR1 LNHDA and CDR2 SQIVND (reference sequence). This CDR3 contains 15 residues. V gave up 4 bases and J gave up 1 base, with 11 bases separating them. This CDR3 is CASSKEGRSNQPQHF. CDR3 DNA: TGTGCCAGTAGTAAGGAGGGACGAAGCAATCAGCCCCAGCATTTT. Looking up the rest from reference TRBV19 and TRBJ1-5 gives the full variable domain: DGGITQSPKYLFRKEGQNVTLSCEQNLNHDAMYWYRQDPGQGLRLIYYSQIVNDFQKGDIAEGYSVSREKKESFPLTVTSAQKNPTAFYLCASSKEGRSNQPQHFGDGTRLSIL.

The chain carries TRBV5-1 and TRBJ2-3; D possibly corresponds to TRBD2 (5 bases). Deletions cut 0 bases from V and 4 bases from J, with 9 bases between. Germline V CDR1 and CDR2: SGHRS, YFSETQ. The CDR3 sequence is 14 residues long. CDR3 in amino acids: CASSLEARADTQYF. The CDR3 DNA sequence: TGCGCCAGCAGCTTGGAGGCGCGGGCAGATACGCAGTATTTT.

This chain connects TRBV20-1 to TRBJ2-1; D uncertain. V dropped 3 bases and J dropped 1 base, with 1 base sitting between them. Germline CDR1 reads DFQATT; CDR2 reads SNEGSKA (reference sequence). This CDR3 has 11 residues. The CDR3 is CSASSYNEQFF. As DNA, the CDR3 is TGCAGTGCTAGTTCCTACAATGAGCAGTTCTTC.

Comments on this clone: The sample has other DNA sequences that encode this CDR3 too. The chain couples TRBV2 to TRBJ2-1; 8 bases match TRBD1. This CDR3 has 14 amino acids. The V and J ends lost 5 bases and 3 bases, in that order; junction bases with no gene match: 3. The V gene's germline CDR1 is SNHLY and CDR2 FYNNEI. CDR3 residues: CASSPDRGYNEQFF. The CDR3 region has the DNA TGTGCCAGCAGTCCCGACAGGGGCTACAATGAGCAGTTCTTC.

The chain couples TRBV9 to TRBJ1-1; D possibly corresponds to TRBD1 (5 bases). The V and J ends lost 1 base and 5 bases respectively, with 12 bases between them. Per germline, CDR1 SGDLS and CDR2 YYNGEE. This CDR3 has 14 amino acids. The CDR3 region is CASSVSPGSTEAFF. The CDR3 DNA follows: TGTGCCAGCAGCGTATCCCCAGGGAGTACTGAAGCTTTCTTT.

This rearrangement joins TRBV5-1 to TRBJ2-1; maybe TRBD2 (5 bases). The CDR3 extends over 14 amino acids. Germline lookup yields CDR1 SGHRS and CDR2 YFSETQ. Trimming removed 4 bases from V and 6 bases from J, with 14 bases in between. Here the CDR3 reads CASSDPGISNEQFF. CDR3 bases: TGCGCCAGCAGCGACCCGGGAATCTCCAATGAGCAGTTCTTC.

The chain is built from TRBV6-6 and TRBJ2-5; tentatively, D is TRBD1 or TRBD2 (5 bases each). Germline CDR1 reads MNHNY; CDR2 reads SVGAGI (reference sequence). V lost 5 bases to trimming and J lost 3 bases, with 10 bases between them. This CDR3 comprises 13 residues. The CDR3 sequence: CASSDRGEETQYF. The CDR3 DNA follows: TGTGCCAGCAGTGACCGGGGCGAAGAGACCCAGTACTTC.

This clone was counted once. The chain links TRBV9 to TRBJ2-2; D is perhaps TRBD1 or TRBD2 (6 bases each). V lost 1 base and J lost 4, with 11 bases in between. The germline gives CDR1 SGDLS, CDR2 YYNGEE. This CDR3 comprises 15 residues. The DNA for the CDR3 is TGTGCCAGCAGCGTAACGGGGGCCGGCACCGGGGAGCTGTTTTTT. It is translated as CASSVTGAGTGELFF.

This chain joins TRBV7-2 and TRBJ1-1; the D is unclear. Trimming took 4 bases from V and 5 from J, leaving 8 bases between them. Per the germline V gene, CDR1 is SGHTA and CDR2 is FQGNSA. The CDR3 totals 12 residues. The CDR3 DNA reads as TGTGCCAGCAGCTCCCGGCCAACTGAAGCTTTCTTT. Translation: CASSSRPTEAFF.

This clone was picked up many times. The genes are TRBV3-1 (or the pseudogene TRBV3-2) and TRBJ2-2; no clear D. With 0 bases removed from V and 0 bases from J, the gap between germline ends came to 8 bases. Germline V gene data show CDR1 as LGHDT and CDR2 as YNNKEL (reference sequence). The CDR3 loop spans 16 amino acids. CDR3 nucleotide sequence: TGTGCCAGCAGCCAAGATTGGAGCGCGAACACCGGGGAGCTGTTTTTT. Translating gives CASSQDWSANTGELFF.

The gene calls are TRBV30 and TRBJ1-2; 9 bases are a match to TRBD1. Germline loops: CDR1 GTSNPN, CDR2 SVGIG (reference sequence). The V segment lost 7 bases and the J segment 8 bases; nucleotides outside the gene matches: 2. The CDR3 totals 10 residues. CDR3 nucleotide sequence: TGTGCCTTGGACAGGGGCGGCTACACCTTC. Amino acids: CALDRGGYTF.

The CDR3 nucleotides read TGTGCCAGCAGCTTACTGACAGGGAGGGGCTCTGGGGCCAACGTCCTGACTTTC. Translating gives CASSLLTGRGSGANVLTF. The rearrangement uses TRBV7-3 and TRBJ2-6; D may correspond to TRBD1 or TRBD2 (7 bases each). Trimming removed 2 bases at V and 0 bases at J, with 14 bases between. The CDR3 runs 18 residues. Per germline, CDR1 SGHTA and CDR2 FQGTGA.

The V call is TRBV15, the J call TRBJ1-1, with D tentatively TRBD1 (6 bases). The germline V and J ends were trimmed by 0 bases and 7 bases, with 9 bases remaining between them. The CDR3 is made up of 13 amino acids. CDR1 LNHNV and CDR2 YYDKDF come from the germline V gene (reference sequence). CDR3 protein: CATSREGGNEAFF. DNA for the CDR3: TGTGCCACCAGCAGAGAAGGGGGGAATGAAGCTTTCTTT.

The gene calls are TRBV27 and TRBJ2-6; D is unresolved. From germline, CDR1 is MNHEY and CDR2 SMNVEV (reference sequence). V was pared by 4 bases and J by 0 bases, with 10 bases between. The CDR3 has 16 amino acids. This CDR3 reads CASSSPRVSGANVLTF. The CDR3 nucleotides read TGTGCCAGCAGTTCCCCTAGGGTCTCTGGGGCCAACGTCCTGACTTTC.

V gene TRBV5-1 combines with J gene TRBJ2-1; D perhaps matches TRBD1 (6 bases). This CDR3 is built from 15 residues. The V end was cut by 4 bases, the J end by 8 bases, with 19 bases between. The germline gives CDR1 SGHRS, CDR2 YFSETQ. CDR3 in DNA: TGCGCCAGCAGCGCGGACAGCCCTAAAGTGGATGAGCAGTTCTTC. Its protein is CASSADSPKVDEQFF.

The V call is TRBV6-2 or TRBV6-3, the J call TRBJ1-4; D call uncertain. The CDR3 spans 15 residues. Germline CDR1 is MNHEY and CDR2 is SVGEGT. The ends were cut back, 5 bases at V and 5 bases at J, with 15 bases in the middle. In nucleotides, the CDR3 is TGTGCCAGCAGTCTGTCCGGACTGAGCAATGAAAAACTGTTTTTT. Translation gives CASSLSGLSNEKLFF.

This clone was seen a single time. This chain links TRBV12-3 or TRBV12-4 with TRBJ1-1; a weak D match, TRBD1 (6 bases). Between the trimmed V and J ends, which lost 2 bases and 4 bases, there was a span of 8 bases. This CDR3 region has 13 residues. In nucleotides, the CDR3 is TGTGCCAGCAGTTTATCAGGGGCCACTGAAGCTTTCTTT. It codes for CASSLSGATEAFF.